This T cell receptor beta chain originates from a study of identical twins. The CDR3 consists of 14 residues. Trimming stripped 0 bases from V and 4 bases from J, with 10 bases between. The germline CDR1 and CDR2 sequences are GTSNPN and SVGIG (reference sequence). TCRdb redid the calling of the 5' RACE reads with MiXCR, one entry per CDR3 protein. The sample lists hundreds of thousands of distinct CDR3 sequences, approximately 6.1% occurring once. Sample: naive T cells sorted from blood. The receptor comes from a man between 18 and 35 years old in good health. This chain joins TRBV30 and TRBJ1-5, with D maybe TRBD1 (5 bases). CDR3 sequence (DNA): TGTGCCTGGAGTGTAAGGGGACCGAATCAGCCCCAGCATTTT. This gives the protein CAWSVRGPNQPQHF.